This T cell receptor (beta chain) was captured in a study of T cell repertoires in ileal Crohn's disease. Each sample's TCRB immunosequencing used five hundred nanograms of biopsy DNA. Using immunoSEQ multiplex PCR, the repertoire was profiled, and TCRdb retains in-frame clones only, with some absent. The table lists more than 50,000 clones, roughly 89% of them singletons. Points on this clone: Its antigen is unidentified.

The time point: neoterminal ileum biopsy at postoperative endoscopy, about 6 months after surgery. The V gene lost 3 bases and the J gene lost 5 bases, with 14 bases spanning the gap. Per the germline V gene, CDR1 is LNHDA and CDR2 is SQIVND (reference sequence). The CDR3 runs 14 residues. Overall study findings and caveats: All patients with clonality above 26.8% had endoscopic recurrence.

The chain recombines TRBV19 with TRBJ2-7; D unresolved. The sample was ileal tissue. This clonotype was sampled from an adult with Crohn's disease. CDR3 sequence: CASSIYSMADEQYF. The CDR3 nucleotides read TGTGCCAGTAGTATTTATTCGATGGCCGACGAGCAGTACTTC.